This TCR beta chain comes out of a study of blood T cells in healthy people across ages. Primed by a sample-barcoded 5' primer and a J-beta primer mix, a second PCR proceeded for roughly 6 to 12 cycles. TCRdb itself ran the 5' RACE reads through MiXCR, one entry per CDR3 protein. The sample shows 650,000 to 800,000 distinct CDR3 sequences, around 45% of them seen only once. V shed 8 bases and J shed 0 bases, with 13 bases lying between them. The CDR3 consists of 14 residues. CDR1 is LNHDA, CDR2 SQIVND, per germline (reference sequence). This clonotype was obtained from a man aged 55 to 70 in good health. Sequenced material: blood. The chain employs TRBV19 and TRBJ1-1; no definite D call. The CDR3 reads CASGQVLMNTEAFF. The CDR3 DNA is TGTGCCAGTGGGCAGGTTCTGATGAACACTGAAGCTTTCTTT.